This is a list of T cell receptor beta chains from one sample in a study of a mutant IDH1 vaccine in newly diagnosed glioma. These TCRs' antigens remain unknown. The repertoire was sequenced with immunoSEQ multiplex PCR; TCRdb's copy has only in-frame clones and lacks some. The sample records about 55,000 clones, roughly 80% being singletons. The sequenced sample was PBMCs, obtained from a glioma patient whose treatment included an IDH1 peptide vaccine. The receptors stem from a man aged 35-49 years with glioma. The CDR3 runs from the conserved cysteine through the conserved F or W. The order of the fields is clone size, CDR3 length, J gene, V gene, D gene, CDR3 protein, CDR3 DNA. The D gene is left open where the match is weak. The size field is filled for only some rows; it gives once, few, many or a size class.

size: .
length: 13
J: TRBJ1-6
V: TRBV6-1
D: .
CDR3: CASSENRDSPLHF
DNA: TGTGCCAGCAGTGAAAATCGGGACTCACCCCTCCACTTT

size: .
length: 13
J: TRBJ2-7
V: TRBV29-1
D: .
CDR3: CSVGPGGSYEQYF
DNA: .

size: .
length: 17
J: TRBJ1-2
V: TRBV4-1
D: TRBD1
CDR3: CASSQARTGGAAYGYTF
DNA: TGCGCCAGCAGCCAAGCCCGGACAGGGGGCGCCGCCTATGGCTACACCTTC

size: .
length: 14
J: TRBJ2-2
V: TRBV5-1
D: TRBD1
CDR3: CASSEGTGTGELFF
DNA: TGCGCCAGCAGCGAAGGGACAGGGACCGGGGAGCTGTTTTTT

size: few
length: 14
J: TRBJ1-2
V: TRBV29-1
D: .
CDR3: CSVEGRGRGFGYTF
DNA: TGCAGCGTTGAAGGGAGAGGGAGGGGTTTCGGCTACACCTTC

size: .
length: 13
J: TRBJ1-2
V: TRBV7-8
D: .
CDR3: CASSPGLGYGYTF
DNA: TGTGCCAGCAGCCCAGGGTTGGGCTATGGCTACACCTTC

size: .
length: 15
J: TRBJ1-6
V: TRBV7-2
D: TRBD1
CDR3: CASNHGQGTNSPLHF
DNA: TGTGCCAGCAACCACGGACAGGGTACGAATTCACCCCTCCACTTT

size: .
length: 14
J: TRBJ1-5
V: TRBV7-9
D: .
CDR3: CASSLDGFNQPQHF
DNA: TGTGCCAGCAGCTTAGACGGGTTCAATCAGCCCCAGCATTTT

size: once
length: 15
J: TRBJ2-5
V: TRBV25-1
D: TRBD2
CDR3: CASSEGSRLAGPQYF
DNA: TGTGCCAGCAGTGAGGGGTCTCGACTAGCAGGGCCCCAGTACTTC

size: .
length: 15
J: TRBJ1-1
V: TRBV14
D: TRBD1
CDR3: CASSHDRERDTEAFF
DNA: TGTGCCAGCAGCCACGACAGGGAACGGGACACTGAAGCTTTCTTT

size: .
length: 12
J: TRBJ1-1
V: TRBV5-6
D: .
CDR3: CASSTGGTEAFF
DNA: TGTGCCAGCAGTACGGGGGGCACTGAAGCTTTCTTT

size: .
length: 13
J: TRBJ1-5
V: TRBV29-1
D: TRBD1
CDR3: CSAGQGSGQPQHF
DNA: TGCAGCGCAGGACAGGGGAGCGGGCAGCCCCAGCATTTT

size: few
length: 16
J: TRBJ2-1
V: TRBV7-2
D: TRBD2
CDR3: CASRERGTRGSGEQFF
DNA: TGTGCCAGCAGGGAACGTGGGACTAGGGGCTCAGGTGAGCAGTTCTTC

size: .
length: 16
J: TRBJ2-7
V: TRBV13
D: TRBD2
CDR3: CASSPQERGGSYEQYF
DNA: TGTGCCAGCAGCCCCCAGGAGCGGGGGGGCTCCTACGAGCAGTACTTC

size: .
length: 18
J: TRBJ2-6
V: TRBV30
D: .
CDR3: CAWSGWPRTNSGANVLTF
DNA: TGTGCCTGGTCGGGTTGGCCGAGGACTAACTCTGGGGCCAACGTCCTGACTTTC

size: once
length: 15
J: TRBJ1-1
V: TRBV6-1
D: .
CDR3: CASTIHGQMNTEAFF
DNA: TGTGCCAGCACCATCCACGGACAGATGAACACTGAAGCTTTCTTT

size: few
length: 14
J: TRBJ1-4
V: TRBV25-1
D: TRBD1
CDR3: CASSDHRGIEKLFF
DNA: TGTGCCAGCAGTGATCACAGGGGGATCGAAAAACTGTTTTTT

size: few
length: 14
J: TRBJ2-5
V: TRBV5-1
D: TRBD2
CDR3: CASKASGSAETQYF
DNA: TGCGCCAGCAAGGCTAGCGGGTCTGCGGAGACCCAGTACTTC

size: .
length: 16
J: TRBJ2-2
V: TRBV19
D: TRBD1
CDR3: CASSKTGGVNTGELFF
DNA: TGTGCCAGTAGTAAAACAGGGGGCGTGAACACCGGGGAGCTGTTTTTT

size: .
length: 13
J: TRBJ1-1
V: TRBV29-1
D: .
CDR3: CGSVDGTNTEAFF
DNA: TGCGGGTCGGTCGACGGGACGAACACTGAAGCTTTCTTT

size: .
length: 15
J: TRBJ1-2
V: TRBV18
D: .
CDR3: CASSRGQSGGYGYTF
DNA: TGTGCCAGCTCACGAGGACAGTCTGGAGGCTATGGCTACACCTTC

size: .
length: 13
J: TRBJ2-3
V: TRBV29-1
D: .
CDR3: CSVVRVSTDTQYF
DNA: TGCAGCGTTGTTCGGGTTAGCACAGATACGCAGTATTTT

size: .
length: 13
J: TRBJ2-7
V: TRBV7-9
D: .
CDR3: CASSFDGRGEQYF
DNA: TGTGCCAGCAGCTTCGATGGGAGAGGCGAGCAGTACTTC

size: .
length: 16
J: TRBJ1-1
V: TRBV5-1
D: .
CDR3: CASSRLGTRPNTEAFF
DNA: TGCGCCAGCAGCCGGTTAGGGACGCGCCCGAACACTGAAGCTTTCTTT

size: .
length: 16
J: TRBJ1-6
V: TRBV5-6
D: TRBD1
CDR3: CASSLSYRGPRSPLHF
DNA: TGTGCCAGCAGCTTGTCCTACAGGGGCCCTCGATCACCCCTCCACTTT

size: .
length: 13
J: TRBJ2-7
V: TRBV18
D: .
CDR3: CASSPGVGYEQYF
DNA: TGTGCCAGCTCACCAGGGGTGGGCTACGAGCAGTACTTC

size: .
length: 16
J: TRBJ2-2
V: TRBV19
D: .
CDR3: CASKGETDANTGELFF
DNA: TGTGCCAGTAAGGGAGAGACGGACGCGAACACCGGGGAGCTGTTTTTT

size: few
length: 14
J: TRBJ1-3
V: TRBV21-1
D: .
CDR3: CASRGRDSGNTIYF
DNA: TGTGCCAGCAGGGGGAGGGACTCTGGAAACACCATATATTTT

size: .
length: 13
J: TRBJ2-3
V: TRBV12-5
D: TRBD2
CDR3: CASGLTSGDTQYF
DNA: TGTGCTAGTGGTTTGACTAGCGGAGATACGCAGTATTTT

size: .
length: 16
J: TRBJ1-1
V: TRBV2
D: .
CDR3: CASSRGLTGTNTEAFF
DNA: TGTGCCAGCAGTAGAGGTCTGACAGGAACGAACACTGAAGCTTTCTTT

size: .
length: 14
J: TRBJ2-2
V: TRBV2
D: .
CDR3: CASKLGLNTGELFF
DNA: TGTGCCAGCAAGCTCGGGCTTAACACCGGGGAGCTGTTTTTT

size: .
length: 14
J: TRBJ1-2
V: TRBV2
D: .
CDR3: CASSPAGQSYGYTF
DNA: TGTGCCAGCAGCCCCGCGGGGCAGAGCTATGGCTACACCTTC

size: .
length: 14
J: TRBJ2-7
V: TRBV27
D: TRBD2
CDR3: CASSLDGGAYEQYF
DNA: TGTGCCAGCAGTTTAGACGGGGGGGCCTACGAGCAGTACTTC

size: .
length: 14
J: TRBJ2-7
V: TRBV1
D: .
CDR3: CTSSQDKGTYEQYF
DNA: TGCACCAGCAGCCAAGATAAGGGGACCTACGAGCAGTACTTC

size: .
length: 15
J: TRBJ1-5
V: TRBV6-1
D: TRBD1
CDR3: CASTLRDRGGQPQHF
DNA: TGTGCCAGCACCCTTCGGGACAGAGGGGGTCAGCCCCAGCATTTT

size: .
length: 14
J: TRBJ1-1
V: TRBV4-1
D: .
CDR3: CASSSVGQLGVNFF
DNA: TGCGCCAGCAGTTCCGTCGGACAGTTGGGCGTGAATTTCTTT

size: few
length: 15
J: TRBJ2-7
V: TRBV7-2
D: .
CDR3: CASSPPAGAAYEQYF
DNA: TGTGCCAGCAGCCCCCCTGCGGGGGCCGCCTACGAGCAGTACTTC

size: once
length: 13
J: TRBJ2-4
V: TRBV7-9
D: TRBD1
CDR3: CASSLTGENIQYF
DNA: TGTGCCAGCAGCTTGACAGGGGAAAACATTCAGTACTTC

size: once
length: 17
J: TRBJ2-5
V: TRBV7-9
D: TRBD2
CDR3: CASSSPGLAGGKETQYF
DNA: TGTGCCAGCAGCTCCCCCGGGCTAGCGGGGGGGAAAGAGACCCAGTACTTC

size: .
length: 13
J: TRBJ1-3
V: TRBV6-5
D: .
CDR3: CASSTPVGNTIYF
DNA: TGTGCCAGCAGCACCCCCGTGGGAAACACCATATATTTT

size: .
length: 16
J: TRBJ2-1
V: TRBV7-9
D: TRBD1
CDR3: CASSLALGRGLSEQFF
DNA: TGTGCCAGCAGCTTAGCGTTGGGCAGGGGGCTGAGTGAGCAGTTCTTC

size: .
length: 16
J: TRBJ1-3
V: TRBV6-5
D: .
CDR3: CASSLTVPYSGNTIYF
DNA: TGTGCCAGCAGTTTGACAGTCCCTTACTCTGGAAACACCATATATTTT

size: .
length: 14
J: TRBJ1-5
V: TRBV6-5
D: .
CDR3: CASRPLGQYQPQHF
DNA: TGTGCCAGCAGACCACTTGGACAGTATCAGCCCCAGCATTTT

size: .
length: 17
J: TRBJ2-5
V: TRBV5-1
D: TRBD1
CDR3: CASSLVWDREGGETQYF
DNA: TGCGCCAGCAGCTTGGTGTGGGACAGGGAAGGTGGAGAGACCCAGTACTTC

size: .
length: 13
J: TRBJ2-3
V: TRBV2
D: .
CDR3: CASSRLNTDTQYF
DNA: TGTGCCAGCAGCAGACTAAACACAGATACGCAGTATTTT

size: .
length: 20
J: TRBJ1-2
V: TRBV9
D: TRBD1
CDR3: CASSVSGAGTGLRGDYGYTF
DNA: TGTGCCAGCAGCGTATCAGGGGCGGGGACAGGGCTCAGGGGTGACTATGGCTACACCTTC

size: few
length: 12
J: TRBJ1-1
V: TRBV30
D: .
CDR3: CAWKLGNTEAFF
DNA: TGTGCCTGGAAACTTGGGAACACTGAAGCTTTCTTT

size: .
length: 12
J: TRBJ1-5
V: TRBV6-6
D: .
CDR3: CASSYDGQPQHF
DNA: TGTGCCAGCAGTTATGATGGGCAGCCCCAGCATTTT

size: .
length: 15
J: TRBJ1-2
V: TRBV5-4
D: TRBD1
CDR3: CASSSPGQGPYGYTF
DNA: TGTGCCAGCAGCTCACCGGGACAGGGTCCCTATGGCTACACCTTC

size: .
length: 12
J: TRBJ1-2
V: TRBV6-1
D: .
CDR3: CASSEPSYGYTF
DNA: TGTGCCAGCAGTGAACCCAGCTATGGCTACACCTTC

size: few
length: 14
J: TRBJ2-7
V: TRBV13
D: .
CDR3: CASSRYGPWAEQYF
DNA: TGTGCCAGCAGCCGATATGGGCCCTGGGCTGAGCAGTACTTC

size: few
length: 15
J: TRBJ2-1
V: TRBV29-1
D: .
CDR3: CSVEGGPGVYNEQFF
DNA: TGCAGCGTTGAAGGGGGACCGGGGGTATACAATGAGCAGTTCTTC

size: .
length: 19
J: TRBJ2-6
V: TRBV4-1
D: .
CDR3: CASSQEWLGLISGANVLTF
DNA: TGCGCCAGCAGCCAAGAATGGCTGGGACTGATCTCTGGGGCCAACGTCCTGACTTTC

size: .
length: 15
J: TRBJ1-5
V: TRBV30
D: .
CDR3: CAWSVGLVVSEPQHF
DNA: TGTGCCTGGAGTGTCGGTCTAGTGGTTAGCGAGCCCCAGCATTTT

size: once
length: 17
J: TRBJ1-5
V: TRBV2
D: TRBD1
CDR3: CASSEGQGVRVKRAQHF
DNA: TGTGCCAGCAGTGAAGGACAGGGCGTACGGGTCAAAAGAGCCCAGCATTTT

size: .
length: 15
J: TRBJ1-6
V: TRBV30
D: .
CDR3: CAWSVLAGQNSPLHF
DNA: TGTGCCTGGAGTGTACTGGCAGGGCAGAATTCACCCCTCCACTTT

size: .
length: 16
J: TRBJ2-7
V: TRBV5-6
D: TRBD2
CDR3: CASTTRGLIIPYEQYF
DNA: TGTGCCAGCACCACCCGGGGACTAATTATCCCCTACGAGCAGTACTTC

size: .
length: 14
J: TRBJ1-1
V: TRBV10-3
D: .
CDR3: CAIRGRDTGTEAFF
DNA: TGTGCCATCAGGGGGAGGGACACAGGAACTGAAGCTTTCTTT

size: .
length: 14
J: TRBJ1-5
V: TRBV19
D: .
CDR3: CASSIRRVNQPQHF
DNA: TGTGCCAGTAGTATAAGACGAGTCAATCAGCCCCAGCATTTT

size: .
length: 14
J: TRBJ1-2
V: TRBV2
D: .
CDR3: CASKRDGASRGYTF
DNA: TGTGCCAGCAAACGGGACGGTGCTTCTCGTGGCTACACCTTC